This T cell receptor beta chain came from a study of blood T cell repertoires in COVID-19. Study-level background: Acute-phase and convalescent COVID-19 samples originated in the United States, Italy and Spain. The analysed material was cDNA or gDNA that came from T cells, B-cell-depleted T cells, or PBMCs.

Methods used by the authors: Amplification from reference gene primers served as the basis for estimated nucleated cell counts. The method was immunoSEQ multiplex PCR; TCRdb's version includes in-frame clones alone and lacks a portion of them. From that table come the V and J calls and clone size; the DNA was used to work out D and trimming. The repertoire holds about 280,000 clones, with roughly 80% as singletons. Germline V CDR1 and CDR2: SGHTA, FQGNSA. The CDR3 spans 19 residues. V was clipped by 0 bases and J by 2 bases; unmatched bases: 10. The rearrangement joins TRBV7-2 to TRBJ2-3; TRBD2 aligns across 11 bases. The receptor was derived from a man between 35 and 55 years old who had been exposed to COVID-19. Sequenced material: PBMCs or T cells enriched from blood (not recorded which). In DNA, the CDR3 is TGTGCCAGCAGCTTAGCCCGCCCGGGACTAGCGGTTAACACAGATACGCAGTATTTT. Translated: CASSLARPGLAVNTDTQYF.